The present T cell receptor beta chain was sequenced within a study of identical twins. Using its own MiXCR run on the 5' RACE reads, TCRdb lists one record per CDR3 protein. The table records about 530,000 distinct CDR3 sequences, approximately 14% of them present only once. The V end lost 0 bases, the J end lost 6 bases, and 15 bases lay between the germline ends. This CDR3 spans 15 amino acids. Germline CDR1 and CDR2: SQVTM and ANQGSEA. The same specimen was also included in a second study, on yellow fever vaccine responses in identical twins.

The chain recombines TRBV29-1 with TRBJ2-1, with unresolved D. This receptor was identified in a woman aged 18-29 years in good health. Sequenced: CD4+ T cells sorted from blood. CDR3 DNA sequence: TGCAGCGTTGAAGATCTCGGCACCCCCATCAATGAGCAGTTCTTC. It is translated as CSVEDLGTPINEQFF.